Listed below are T cell receptor beta chains from one sample, sequenced in a study of CD8 T cells in Susac syndrome. Via MiXCR, TCRdb re-called the immunoSEQ multiplex PCR reads, giving one row per CDR3 protein. The data show approximately 120,000 distinct CDR3 sequences, around 90% seen once. Sequenced sample: CD8+ T cells from PBMCs. The source is a human donor in good health. Each CDR3 is given with its conserved first and last residue. The D gene is left open where the match is weak. Some rows have no size entry. The others give once, few or many, or a class for an expanded clone.

V gene	D gene	clone size	J gene	CDR3 DNA	CDR3 protein
TRBV13	TRBD1	-	TRBJ2-4	TGTGCCAGCAGCTTTATTGGGACAGAAGAAAACATTCAGTACTTC	CASSFIGTEENIQYF
TRBV12-3/TRBV12-4	-	few	TRBJ2-1	TGTGCCAGCAGGTTAGCCGGGAGTGGCAATGAGCAGTTCTTC	CASRLAGSGNEQFF
TRBV30	-	-	TRBJ1-6	TGTGCCTGGAGTGTACAGGGACGGAATTCACCCCTCCACTTT	CAWSVQGRNSPLHF
TRBV5-1	-	few	TRBJ1-5	TGCGCCAGCAGCTCAGGCAGGGCGGGTCAGCCCCAGCATTTT	CASSSGRAGQPQHF
TRBV20-1	-	-	TRBJ1-3	TGCAGTGCTAGATCCTGGAACGCACGCCGCGGAAACACCATATATTTT	CSARSWNARRGNTIYF
TRBV20-1	-	-	TRBJ1-2	TGCAGTGCTAGAGAACCGGGACGGCAACGGGGCTACACCTTC	CSAREPGRQRGYTF
TRBV12-3/TRBV12-4	-	-	TRBJ2-1	TGTGCCAGCACCCAAGGCGGAGGGGCTTCCAGGAATGAGCAGTTCTTC	CASTQGGGASRNEQFF
TRBV15	TRBD1	-	TRBJ1-1	TGTGCCACCAGCAGAGTAACAGGGACAGGCACTGAAGCTTTCTTT	CATSRVTGTGTEAFF
TRBV6-5	-	-	TRBJ1-1	TGTGCCAGCAGTTTTCGTGGGGTAGAAGCTTTCTTT	CASSFRGVEAFF
TRBV4-3	-	-	TRBJ2-7	TGCGCCAGCAGCCAAGATCGTCTCGGGCCCTCATTCGAGCAGTACTTC	CASSQDRLGPSFEQYF
TRBV6-2/TRBV6-3	-	-	TRBJ2-3	TGTGCCAGCAGCCGCGGTCCACTAGATACGCAGTATTTT	CASSRGPLDTQYF
TRBV14	TRBD1	-	TRBJ1-2	TGTGCCAGCAGCCAAGGGAGGGGGCTGAACTATGGCTACACCTTC	CASSQGRGLNYGYTF
TRBV5-1	-	once	TRBJ2-2	TGCGCCAGCAGCTTGGCGGGGGCCCCTAACACCGGGGAGCTGTTTTTT	CASSLAGAPNTGELFF
TRBV13	TRBD1	-	TRBJ2-3	TGTGCCAGCAGCCGGACAGGGGATTTGGATACGCAGTATTTT	CASSRTGDLDTQYF
TRBV5-1	TRBD1	once	TRBJ1-4	TGCGCCAGCAGGGGGAACAGGGACAGGGGTAAACTGTTTTTT	CASRGNRDRGKLFF
TRBV6-5	-	-	TRBJ2-7	TGTGCCAGCAGTTACCGGGACGGAGTCTACGAGCAGTACTTC	CASSYRDGVYEQYF
TRBV5-1	TRBD1	-	TRBJ2-3	TGCGCCAGCAGCAAAGGGACAGGGAAGCCAGATACGCAGTATTTT	CASSKGTGKPDTQYF
TRBV7-9	-	-	TRBJ1-1	TGTGCCCCGACTGCCGGGATCAACACTGAAGCTTTCTTT	CAPTAGINTEAFF
TRBV18	TRBD1	-	TRBJ1-4	TGTGCCAGCTCACCACGGACAGGGGCCTATGAAAAACTGTTTTTT	CASSPRTGAYEKLFF
TRBV29-1	-	few	TRBJ2-2	TGCAGTGTTGATTCAGGAAACACCGGGGAGCTGTTTTTT	CSVDSGNTGELFF
TRBV2	-	-	TRBJ2-7	TGTGCCTCCTGCCAAGCCATTTCTTCCTACGAGCAGTACTTC	CASCQAISSYEQYF
TRBV9	-	-	TRBJ2-1	TGTGCCAGCAGCCCTCTCTGGGGCAACCAGTTCTTC	CASSPLWGNQFF
TRBV3-1	TRBD2	-	TRBJ2-1	TGTGCCAGCAGCCAAGGTCCCCGACTAGCGGGAGGGAATGAGCAGTTCTTC	CASSQGPRLAGGNEQFF
TRBV25-1	TRBD1	-	TRBJ2-7	TGTGCCAGCACGGAAAGGACAGGGAAACGCGAGCAGTACTTC	CASTERTGKREQYF
TRBV11-2	-	-	TRBJ1-2	TGTGCCAGCAGCTTAGGGCCAGGGCACGACTATGGCTACACCTTC	CASSLGPGHDYGYTF
TRBV9	-	-	TRBJ2-1	TGCGCCAGCAGCGTAGGCAGAGTAGACTACAATGAGCAGTTCTTC	CASSVGRVDYNEQFF
TRBV20-1	-	-	TRBJ2-2	TGCAGTGCTAGTACCTCCCGGAGCCCCTTGGGTACCGGGGAGCTGTTTTTT	CSASTSRSPLGTGELFF
TRBV29-1	-	-	TRBJ2-6	TGCAGCGTGGAGTCGAGGGCCAACGTCCTGACTTTC	CSVESRANVLTF
TRBV11-3	-	-	TRBJ2-1	TGTGCCAGCAGCTTAGGAGGGGCTTACAATGAGCAGTTCTTC	CASSLGGAYNEQFF
TRBV10-3	-	-	TRBJ2-7	TGTGCCATCAGTGAGCCTAGCGCATACTCCTACGAGCAGTACTTC	CAISEPSAYSYEQYF
TRBV12-3/TRBV12-4	TRBD1	-	TRBJ1-2	TGTGCCAGCAGTTTAAGGGGGCAAGACTATGGCTACACCTTC	CASSLRGQDYGYTF
TRBV29-1	-	-	TRBJ2-7	TGCAGCGCTTCGGGGACTGACTCCTACGAGCAGTACTTC	CSASGTDSYEQYF
TRBV18	-	-	TRBJ1-1	TGTGCCAGCTCCCCCGACGAAAACACTGAAGCTTTCTTT	CASSPDENTEAFF
TRBV7-8	-	-	TRBJ1-5	TGTGCCAGCAGCCGAGGTAGGGGTCAGCCCCAGCATTTT	CASSRGRGQPQHF
TRBV7-2	TRBD2	-	TRBJ2-3	TGTGCCAGTCGGACTAGCGGGAGTTTCCGCACAGATACGCAGTATTTT	CASRTSGSFRTDTQYF
TRBV12-3/TRBV12-4	-	-	TRBJ2-2	TGTGCCAGCAAGAAGGAAGGGGATTCCACCGGGGAGCTGTTTTTT	CASKKEGDSTGELFF
TRBV11-2	TRBD2	-	TRBJ2-7	TGTGCCAGCAGCCCCGCCAGAGCGGGAGGCGAGCAGTACTTC	CASSPARAGGEQYF
TRBV10-3	-	-	TRBJ2-5	TGTGCAGCGGCCCCTAGCGCCATACCGGGGGCCCAAGAGACCCAGTACTTC	CAAAPSAIPGAQETQYF
TRBV28	TRBD1	once	TRBJ1-2	TGTGCCAGCAGTCCCGGGACAGTGAAGTATGGCTACACCTTC	CASSPGTVKYGYTF
TRBV6-2/TRBV6-3	-	once	TRBJ1-1	TGTGCCAGCAGTTCGAGAAAGGGGACGGGCATGATTACTGAAGCTTTCTTT	CASSSRKGTGMITEAFF
TRBV7-3	-	-	TRBJ2-3	TGTGCCAGCAGCCCGACCGAGGGGCTATCTCTCCGATTT	CASSPTEGLSLRF
TRBV2	TRBD1	-	TRBJ1-2	TGTGCCAGCAGTGAAGCAAGACAGGGGACAGGCTACACCTTC	CASSEARQGTGYTF